The rows below give T cell receptor beta chains drawn from one sample of a study of CD8+ T cells in alopecia areata. Generated by immunoSEQ multiplex PCR, the TCRdb table keeps only in-frame clones and is missing some. The data contain 150,000 or so clones, 87% of them seen just once; the ten biggest clones take up about 16%. Sequencing used CD8+ T cells sorted from blood, obtained at week 0. These receptors all stem from a human donor with alopecia areata. Each CDR3 is given without its conserved first and last residue.

TRBV27,TRBJ2-7,12,ASSLEGGPWEQY
TRBV23-1,TRBJ2-2,13,ASSHPGRNTGELF
TRBV2,TRBJ1-1,17,ASSDSDRAFEVMNTEAF
TRBV30,TRBJ2-7,9,AWGRDHEQY
TRBV23-1,TRBJ1-6,13,ASSQSRAVDSPLH
TRBV9,TRBJ2-2,14,ASSVTPTDSTGELF
TRBV4-1,TRBJ2-3,14,ASSPRLAGFTDTQY
TRBV7-8,TRBJ2-7,11,ASSLELPYEQY
TRBV30,TRBJ2-5,11,AWSYTLGETQY
TRBV6-4,TRBJ1-4,12,ASSGDPGDEKLF
TRBV25-1,TRBJ2-5,15,ASSRGRGEVYQETQY
TRBV19,TRBJ2-7,11,ASSPRLSYEQY
TRBV29-1,TRBJ2-1,13,SVKSGVRSYNEQF
TRBV4-1,TRBJ2-7,10,ASSQDYDEQY
TRBV7-9,TRBJ2-3,11,ASSPISVDTQY
TRBV5-6,TRBJ2-1,14,ASSLPRRLADNEQF
TRBV11-2,TRBJ2-7,12,ASSYWDRSYEQY
TRBV5-6,TRBJ2-7,12,ASSLGQGAYEQY
TRBV27,TRBJ2-7,13,ASSLMTGSTYEQY
TRBV7-8,TRBJ1-2,15,ASSLAGRDSSDYGYT
TRBV11-2,TRBJ2-3,14,ASSEGTAPSTDTQY
TRBV15,TRBJ2-7,10,ATSSTGYEQY
TRBV7-9,TRBJ2-6,16,ASRRPGQGVPGANVLT
TRBV5-6,TRBJ2-4,14,ASSPKTALAKNIQY
TRBV19,TRBJ2-7,11,ASSISLFYEQY
TRBV19,TRBJ2-1,13,ASSNLLASYNEQF
TRBV29-1,TRBJ1-5,11,SVVFDTVDLQH
TRBV6-5,TRBJ2-3,13,ASGYDGESTDTQY
TRBV6-5,TRBJ2-1,14,ASSYSTAGENNEQF
TRBV7-9,TRBJ1-1,12,ASSLYDSNTEAF
TRBV29-1,TRBJ2-7,11,SVAGRGSYEQY
TRBV4-2,TRBJ2-7,14,ASSQDWTRTGYEQY
TRBV4-1,TRBJ2-2,12,ASSPWQGPGELF
TRBV30,TRBJ1-1,16,AWSAGLWGRNLNTEAF
TRBV11-2,TRBJ2-1,11,ASSLSGGNEQF
TRBV27,TRBJ2-7,15,ASSSRSEAGGLYEQY
TRBV5-1,TRBJ1-1,13,ASSSYEQGNTEAF
TRBV27,TRBJ2-3,14,ASSLYQGGRTDTQY
TRBV7-9,TRBJ2-7,10,ASSLTVYEQY
TRBV5-1,TRBJ1-5,13,ASSLTGGSNQPQH
TRBV29-1,TRBJ2-7,9,SARGSYEQY
TRBV2,TRBJ1-6,14,ASSEYLPTGNSPLH
TRBV9,TRBJ2-1,13,ASSDSGGPYNEQF
TRBV7-9,TRBJ2-7,12,ASSVLAESYEQY
TRBV4-1,TRBJ2-7,12,ASSQGLGSYEQY
TRBV27,TRBJ2-7,13,ASSRSGTPTYEQY
TRBV27,TRBJ2-7,11,ASSSLDSYEQY
TRBV21-1,TRBJ2-5,17,ASSKDGEPLAGEEKTQY
TRBV29-1,TRBJ2-2,12,SVVRPGDTGELF
TRBV19,TRBJ1-2,12,ASSLLGGHYGYT
TRBV5-1,TRBJ2-7,17,ASSSIPGGVRQGIYEQY
TRBV7-9,TRBJ2-7,10,ASSLRSLEQY
TRBV5-6,TRBJ1-2,12,ASIPRTGHYGYT
TRBV30,TRBJ2-2,13,AWNSGHHSTGELF
TRBV27,TRBJ2-3,12,ASSLGAGTDTQY
TRBV6-5,TRBJ1-1,11,ASSYAGNTEAF
TRBV7-9,TRBJ1-1,11,ASSPPGDTEAF